This T cell receptor (beta chain) was identified in a study of graft-versus-host responses after intestinal transplantation. As for the study in general: For 2 to 4 years after anti-thymocyte globulin induction, all recipients took tacrolimus and steroids.

Details on this clone: Its target is not known.

The CDR3 runs 20 residues. The V and J ends lost 1 base and 1 base respectively, with 25 bases between them. Per germline, CDR1 SGHDN and CDR2 FVKESK. Broader study findings: Those patients showing graft-donor T cell macrochimerism displayed high graft-versus-host to host-versus-graft clonal ratios in allografts. GvH clones appeared in recipient marrow, some first in ileum or blood.

Assay: immunoSEQ multiplex PCR; the TCRdb copy retains only in-frame clones and omits some. Here the sample spans fewer than 45,000 clones, around 95% being singletons. This specimen was PBMCs, taken 16 days after intestinal transplant. The clonotype was recovered from a human patient who received an intestinal transplant, so some T cells may come from the graft donor. The J gene is TRBJ1-2, the V gene TRBV14; D gene ambiguous. The chain's CDR3 is CASSQAGPLSPVGFNYGYTF. CDR3 nucleotides: TGTGCCAGCAGCCAAGCTGGCCCACTCTCCCCCGTGGGGTTTAACTATGGCTACACCTTC.